This TCR beta chain originates from a study of shared clonotypes between healthy human individuals. V shed 8 bases and J shed 5 bases, with 15 bases lying between them. Germline V gene data show CDR1 as SGHTA and CDR2 as FQGNSA. CDR3 size: 13 residues. Once extracted for a subset, genomic DNA was divided evenly among several immunoSEQ plates. Repertoires were generated with immunoSEQ multiplex PCR, while TCRdb's copy carries only in-frame clones and drops some. The sample lists millions of clones, 85% to 95% occurring once. This clonotype was sampled from a man younger than 30 in good health. This chain uses TRBV7-2 with TRBJ1-1; D not resolved. The specimen was naive CD4+ T cells sorted from blood. Regarding subset: CD45RA+ positively selected. The CDR3 spells CASRIGGLTEAFF. CDR3 coding DNA: TGTGCCAGCCGGATCGGTGGATTGACTGAAGCTTTCTTT.